This T cell receptor beta chain emerged from a study of shared clonotypes between healthy human individuals. For the study at large: Participating donors consisted of two women and a few men aged 18 to 49. Overall study results and limits: Investigators collected only blood, and repertoires in tissues likely differ. Memory subsets generally showed lower estimated richness than naive subsets.

Free of recent acute infections or vaccinations, the donors were healthy HIV-negative adults. Sequenced by immunoSEQ multiplex PCR; TCRdb stores in-frame clones only, minus some. Of about 2.3 million clones in the sample, under 95% are singletons; the top ten hold around 0.4%. To note about this clone: Its matching antigen is unknown.

Germline CDR1 reads SGHTA; CDR2 reads FQGNSA. V lost 5 bases and J lost 2, with 19 bases in between. This CDR3 is 17 amino acids long. The chain is built from TRBV7-2 and TRBJ2-1, with D possibly matching TRBD1 (6 bases). Material: naive CD4+ T cells from PBMCs. Subset specified: CD45RA+ positively selected. The origin of this receptor is a man aged 18-30 years in good health. Some clones in this sample may be carry-over from other donors' samples. The CDR3 DNA is TGTGCCAGCAGCGTACCGGGACACCCCGAGACCTACAATGAGCAGTTCTTC. This gives the protein CASSVPGHPETYNEQFF.